These 20 T cell receptor beta chains came from one sample sequenced in a study of shared clonotypes between healthy human individuals. Clones were sequenced by immunoSEQ multiplex PCR, and TCRdb holds only the in-frame ones, with some missing. The table lists approximately 1.5 million clones, 95% to 99% of them singletons, with 0.4% to 0.45% in the top ten. Sequenced material: naive CD4+ T cells sorted from blood. Subset in this sample: CD45RA+ positively selected. The origin of the receptors is a young man in good health.

This chain connects TRBV7-9 to TRBJ2-2, with D perhaps TRBD1 or TRBD2 (5 bases each). The CDR3 is 15 residues long. V was trimmed by 3 bases and J by 2 bases, leaving 10 bases between them. CDR1 and CDR2 (germline): SEHNR, FQNEAQ (reference sequence). CDR3 residues: CASSFGGQNTGELFF. The CDR3, as DNA: TGTGCCAGCAGCTTCGGAGGACAAAACACCGGGGAGCTGTTTTTT.

The chain recombines TRBV7-3 with TRBJ2-5; 7 positions agree with TRBD1. Germline CDR1 reads SGHTA; CDR2 reads FQGTGA. CDR3 length: 15 residues. J lost 3 bases, V lost 5 bases, and 9 bases had no gene match. CDR3 bases: TGTGCCAGCAGCCGACAGGGATCCTTCGAAGAGACCCAGTACTTC. Translation gives CASSRQGSFEETQYF.

The chain carries TRBV28 and TRBJ2-7, with TRBD1 matching over 7 bases. The V gene's germline CDR1 is MDHEN and CDR2 SYDVKM. The V and J ends lost 1 base and 13 bases, in that order; junction bases with no gene match: 16. The CDR3 totals 15 residues. In DNA form, the CDR3 reads TGTGCCAGCAGTTTATTGAAAACAGGGGACCAGCCCTCCTACTTC. Protein: CASSLLKTGDQPSYF.

In its sample, this clone was seen once. CDR3 DNA sequence: TGTGCCAGCAGCGTAGTTGCGGGAGTTAACACCGGGGAGCTGTTTTTT. It is translated as CASSVVAGVNTGELFF. V usage is TRBV9 and J usage is TRBJ2-2; 7 bases line up with TRBD2. V was pared by 0 bases and J by 2 bases, with 4 bases of the junction left unmatched. This CDR3 comprises 16 residues. From germline, CDR1 is SGDLS and CDR2 YYNGEE.

The genes are TRBV5-1 and TRBJ2-5, with a possible D match to TRBD1 (6 bases). This CDR3 comprises 15 residues. Between the trimmed V and J ends, which lost 3 bases and 5 bases, there was a span of 17 bases. The germline gives CDR1 SGHRS, CDR2 YFSETQ. DNA for the CDR3: TGCGCCAGCAGCTGGGACACAGGGAGTCCGGAGACCCAGTACTTC. The encoded protein is CASSWDTGSPETQYF.

CDR3 amino acids: CASRLAGELSYEQYF. CDR3 coding DNA: TGTGCCAGCAGATTAGCGGGAGAACTATCCTACGAGCAGTACTTC. This chain joins TRBV4-2 and TRBJ2-7; TRBD2 agrees at 9 bases. Trimming took 6 bases from V and 1 from J; bases not matched to a gene: 7. This CDR3 has 15 amino acids. CDR1 LGHNA and CDR2 YNFKEQ come from the germline V gene.

Note on this clone: The junction departs from germline at one end; a sequencing error may be responsible. The rearrangement joins TRBV7-7 to TRBJ2-1, with TRBD2 identical over 12 bases. CDR3 length: 16 amino acids. CDR1 and CDR2 (germline): SSHAT, FNYEAQ (reference sequence). The CDR3 here is CASSLGTSGSYNEQFF. CDR3 coding DNA: TGTGCTAGCAGCTTGGGGACTAGCGGGTCCTACAATGAGCAGTTCTTC.

This chain connects TRBV2 to TRBJ2-7; 10 bases are a match to TRBD1. This CDR3 region has 14 residues. Germline assignment: CDR1 SNHLY and CDR2 FYNNEI. V was clipped by 1 base and J by 7 bases; unmatched bases: 4. The CDR3 region is CASSEGRTGGEQYF. As DNA, the CDR3 is TGTGCCAGCAGTGAAGGACGGACAGGGGGGGAGCAGTACTTC.

This chain joins TRBV29-1 and TRBJ2-7, with 9 nucleotides matching TRBD2. The length of the CDR3 is 14 residues. With 3 bases clipped from V and 6 bases from J, the junction kept 9 bases outside the gene matches. Looked up from germline, CDR1 is SQVTM and CDR2 is ANQGSEA. The CDR3 DNA reads TGCAGCGTTGAGGGTAGCGGGAGAATTGGCGAGCAGTACTTC. Residues: CSVEGSGRIGEQYF.

The chain links TRBV11-3 to TRBJ2-7; TRBD1 matches 12 bases. There are 14 residues in the CDR3. Germline CDR1 is SGHNT and CDR2 is YENEEA. After removal of 5 bases from V and 2 bases from J, the junction contained 1 base not matched to a gene. In DNA form, the CDR3 reads TGTGCCAGCAGCCGGGACAGGGGGCCCTACGAGCAGTACTTC. It translates to CASSRDRGPYEQYF.

A word on this clone: Other DNA sequences in this sample translate to the same CDR3. J is TRBJ2-1 and V is TRBV7-9; D is uncertain. Trimming pared 1 base from V and 4 bases from J, leaving 5 bases between. This CDR3 is 13 amino acids long. CDR1 is SEHNR and CDR2 is FQNEAQ in the germline V gene (reference sequence). Here the CDR3 reads CASSLGQYNEQFF. In DNA, the CDR3 is TGTGCCAGCAGCTTAGGTCAGTACAATGAGCAGTTCTTC.

On this clone: Within the sample, other DNA sequences also encode this same CDR3. The chain recombines TRBV29-1 with TRBJ2-5, with D possibly being TRBD1 (5 bases). Germline CDR1 reads SQVTM; CDR2 reads ANQGSEA. This CDR3 contains 13 residues. Between the trimmed V and J ends, which lost 4 bases and 0 bases, there was a span of 9 bases. Here the CDR3 DNA reads TGCAGCGTTGGACAGACCTACCAAGAGACCCAGTACTTC. Translating it yields CSVGQTYQETQYF.

This clone showed up just once. CDR3 protein: CASSFTGDTEAFF. The DNA of the CDR3 is TGTGCCAGCAGCTTTACAGGCGACACTGAAGCTTTCTTT. The J gene is TRBJ1-1, the V gene TRBV5-5; D perhaps matches TRBD1 (5 bases). Germline V lookup: CDR1 SGHKS, CDR2 YYEKEE (reference sequence). The CDR3 runs to 13 residues. V was clipped by 2 bases and J by 3 bases, with 8 bases between them.

The rearrangement links TRBV7-6 to TRBJ2-7; TRBD2 agrees at 7 bases. Germline CDR1 and CDR2: SGHVS and FNYEAQ. The CDR3 totals 15 residues. The ends lost 1 base at V and 5 bases at J; junction bases unmatched: 8. In nucleotides, the CDR3 is TGTGCCAGCAGCTTAGTTCCGGCGGGAGTAAACGAGCAGTACTTC. This codes for CASSLVPAGVNEQYF.

The chain recombines TRBV5-1 with TRBJ2-1; 13 bases fit TRBD2. The CDR3 has 17 residues. V lost 4 bases to trimming and J lost 5 bases; unmatched junction nucleotides: 9. Germline V gene data show CDR1 as SGHRS and CDR2 as YFSETQ. The CDR3 sequence: CASSAGLAGTIDNEQFF. The CDR3 DNA reads as TGCGCCAGCAGCGCGGGACTAGCGGGAACTATAGACAATGAGCAGTTCTTC.

The chain joins TRBV11-1 to TRBJ2-1, with 15 bases fitting TRBD2. Germline trimming cut 11 bases from V and 5 bases from J; bases unmatched to any gene: 10. The CDR3 consists of 16 residues. CDR1 and CDR2 (germline): SGHAT, FQDESV (reference sequence). The CDR3 here is CAVRTSGRDINNEQFF. Here the CDR3 DNA reads TGTGCCGTCCGGACTAGCGGGAGGGACATCAACAATGAGCAGTTCTTC.

The chain recombines TRBV7-8 with TRBJ1-1; tentative D call: TRBD1 (6 bases). The germline V and J ends were trimmed by 1 base and 0 bases, with 6 bases remaining between them. This CDR3 is built from 14 residues. Germline values: CDR1 SGHVS, CDR2 FQNEAQ. CDR3 coding DNA: TGTGCCAGCAGCTTAGGACAGGTGAACACTGAAGCTTTCTTT. It translates to CASSLGQVNTEAFF.

As to this clone: Other nucleotide sequences from this sample produce the same CDR3. The chain is built from TRBV5-1 and TRBJ2-7, with TRBD2 matching over 11 bases. The CDR3 sequence is 16 residues long. CDR1 and CDR2 (germline): SGHRS, YFSETQ. With 1 base clipped from V and 1 base from J, the junction kept 4 bases outside the gene matches. The CDR3 nucleotides are TGCGCCAGCAGCTTGCCCCTAGCGGGAGGTTCCTACGAGCAGTACTTC. Encoded protein: CASSLPLAGGSYEQYF.

CDR3 amino acids: CASRGQGANYGYTF. CDR3 coding DNA: TGTGCCAGCAGGGGACAGGGGGCAAACTATGGCTACACCTTC. The chain links TRBV6-6 to TRBJ1-2, with 12 bases identical to TRBD1. Germline lookup yields CDR1 MNHNY and CDR2 SVGAGI (reference sequence). The CDR3 has 14 amino acids. Trimming removed 6 bases from V and 2 bases from J; junction bases left unmatched: 1.

V is TRBV9 and J is TRBJ2-2; D is possibly TRBD1 or TRBD2 (6 bases each). This CDR3 is 14 amino acids long. The ends were cut back, 2 bases at V and 9 bases at J, with 14 bases in the middle. Germline lookup yields CDR1 SGDLS and CDR2 YYNGEE. CDR3 protein: CASSVRGEIRELFF. The DNA for the CDR3 is TGTGCCAGCAGCGTGAGGGGGGAGATTCGGGAGCTGTTTTTT. Variable domain in full (rest from reference TRBV9 and TRBJ2-2): DSGVTQTPKHLITATGQRVTLRCSPRSGDLSVYWYQQSLDQGLQFLIQYYNGEERAKGNILERFSAQQFPDLHSELNLSSLELGDSALYFCASSVRGEIRELFFGEGSRLTVL.